The rows below give T cell receptor beta chains drawn from one sample of a study of graft-versus-host responses after intestinal transplantation. Data came from immunoSEQ multiplex PCR; TCRdb stores just in-frame clones and leaves some out. The data show around 99,000 clones, about 91% seen once. These receptors lack a known antigen. The sequenced sample was unstimulated CD4+ T cells sorted from spleen or lymph node cells, obtained before transplant. The receptors stem from a human donor who was the organ donor for an intestinal transplant. Both conserved end residues are part of each CDR3. D genes are given only for firm matches. Only some rows state a clone size, as once, few, many or a class for expanded clones.

D gene	V gene	clone size	J gene	CDR3 protein	CDR3 DNA
TRBD2	TRBV7-2	NA	TRBJ2-5	CASSLGLAGGETQYF	TGTGCCAGCAGCCTGGGACTAGCGGGGGGAGAGACCCAGTACTTC
TRBD2	TRBV7-3	NA	TRBJ2-3	CASSRGGPDTQYF	TGTGCCAGCAGCCGCGGGGGGCCGGATACGCAGTATTTT
NA	TRBV4-2	NA	TRBJ2-2	CASSLAGTANTGELFF	TGTGCCAGCAGCCTAGCCGGGACTGCGAACACCGGGGAGCTGTTTTTT
TRBD1	TRBV6-1	NA	TRBJ2-7	CASSAAGGTYEQYF	TGTGCCAGCAGTGCGGCAGGGGGCACGTACGAGCAGTACTTC
NA	TRBV6-1	NA	TRBJ1-1	CASSERIQGSIEAFF	TGTGCCAGCAGTGAAAGGATTCAGGGCTCTATCGAAGCTTTCTTT
NA	TRBV29-1	NA	TRBJ1-3	CSVRLSSGNTIYF	TGCAGCGTAAGGCTTAGCTCTGGAAACACCATATATTTT
TRBD1	TRBV6-5	NA	TRBJ1-1	CASSYSRGPGAEAFF	TGTGCCAGCAGTTACTCGAGGGGGCCCGGTGCTGAAGCTTTCTTT
NA	TRBV6-1	once	TRBJ1-2	CATYLGAYGYTF	TGTGCCACCTACCTCGGGGCCTATGGCTACACCTTC
TRBD1	TRBV10-3	NA	TRBJ2-7	CAISSFLGTGRYEQYF	TGTGCCATCAGTTCGTTCTTGGGGACAGGACGTTACGAGCAGTACTTC
NA	TRBV11-2	NA	TRBJ2-7	CASSLGQITYEQYF	TGTGCCAGCAGCTTAGGACAGATCACCTACGAGCAGTACTTC
NA	TRBV6-5	NA	TRBJ2-7	CASGNTHSGSYEQYF	TGTGCCAGCGGAAACACCCATAGCGGCTCCTACGAGCAGTACTTC
TRBD1	TRBV10-3	NA	TRBJ2-3	CAQGQGATDTQYF	TGTGCCCAAGGACAGGGGGCAACAGATACGCAGTATTTT
TRBD1	TRBV27	NA	TRBJ2-5	CASSFSNRGRETQYF	TGTGCCAGCAGTTTCTCGAACAGGGGGCGCGAGACCCAGTACTTC
TRBD1	TRBV5-1	NA	TRBJ2-2	CASSNRTGGPGELFF	TGCGCCAGCAGCAACAGGACAGGGGGACCCGGGGAGCTGTTTTTT
NA	TRBV6-1	NA	TRBJ1-5	CASSDKGNRNQPQHF	TGTGCCAGCAGTGATAAAGGGAATCGCAATCAGCCCCAGCATTTT
NA	TRBV4-1	NA	TRBJ2-5	CASSQEFALGSETQYF	TGCGCCAGCAGCCAAGAATTCGCCCTAGGTTCTGAGACCCAGTACTTC
TRBD2	TRBV5-1	NA	TRBJ2-3	CASSLFVAGGPTDTQYF	TGCGCCAGCAGCTTATTTGTCGCGGGGGGCCCCACAGATACGCAGTATTTT
NA	TRBV5-1	NA	TRBJ1-1	CASSFQGEMNTEAFF	TGCGCCAGCAGCTTCCAGGGAGAGATGAACACTGAAGCTTTCTTT
TRBD1	TRBV5-5	NA	TRBJ2-1	CASKLKTGIYNEQFF	TGTGCCAGCAAACTAAAGACAGGGATATACAATGAGCAGTTCTTC
NA	TRBV7-9	once	TRBJ1-5	CASSLSQPQHF	TGTGCCAGCAGCTTAAGTCAGCCCCAGCATTTT
TRBD2	TRBV7-8	NA	TRBJ2-3	CASRPRTSGLMDTQYF	TGTGCCAGCAGACCGAGGACTAGCGGGCTGATGGATACGCAGTATTTT
NA	TRBV14	NA	TRBJ1-1	CASSRGGGTEAFF	TGTGCCAGCAGCCGTGGCGGGGGTACTGAAGCTTTCTTT
NA	TRBV7-2	NA	TRBJ1-5	CASSEPNQPQHF	TGTGCCAGCAGCGAACCCAATCAGCCCCAGCATTTT
TRBD2	TRBV5-1	NA	TRBJ2-2	CASSWGGANTGELFF	TGCGCCAGCAGCTGGGGAGGGGCGAACACCGGGGAGCTGTTTTTT
NA	TRBV18	NA	TRBJ2-5	CASSPLARETQYF	TGTGCCAGCTCACCACTAGCTCGGGAGACCCAGTACTTC
NA	TRBV5-1	NA	TRBJ2-6	CASSLQFGGANVLTF	TGCGCCAGCAGCTTGCAGTTCGGTGGGGCCAACGTCCTGACTTTC
NA	TRBV27	NA	TRBJ1-3	CASRRTAAGNTIYF	TGTGCCAGCAGGCGGACCGCCGCTGGAAACACCATATATTTT
NA	TRBV5-1	NA	TRBJ1-5	CASSLDSAGNQPQHF	TGCGCCAGCAGCCTTGACAGTGCGGGCAATCAGCCCCAGCATTTT
TRBD2	TRBV11-2	NA	TRBJ2-1	CASSLRLADTYNEQFF	TGTGCCAGCAGCTTAAGGCTAGCGGATACCTACAATGAGCAGTTCTTC
TRBD1	TRBV7-2	NA	TRBJ2-7	CASSLDRGYEQYF	TGTGCCAGCAGCTTAGACAGGGGGTACGAGCAGTACTTC
TRBD2	TRBV5-1	NA	TRBJ2-1	CASSQNWRGSYNEQFF	TGCGCCAGCAGCCAAAACTGGCGGGGGTCCTACAATGAGCAGTTCTTC
NA	TRBV19	NA	TRBJ2-7	CASSRQGGYEQYF	TGTGCCAGTAGTAGACAGGGAGGCTACGAGCAGTACTTC
NA	TRBV19	NA	TRBJ1-1	CASSMGRWNTEAFF	TGTGCCAGTAGTATGGGGCGTTGGAACACTGAAGCTTTCTTT
NA	TRBV7-3	NA	TRBJ2-1	CASSPRGVPRDEQFF	TGTGCCAGCAGCCCGAGGGGGGTCCCCAGGGATGAGCAGTTCTTC
NA	TRBV18	NA	TRBJ2-2	CASSPPELRNTGELFF	TGTGCCAGCTCACCACCGGAGCTGAGGAACACCGGGGAGCTGTTTTTT
NA	TRBV5-1	NA	TRBJ2-3	CASCRGAASTDTQYF	TGCGCCAGTTGCAGGGGGGCTGCTTCCACAGATACGCAGTATTTT
NA	TRBV6-1	few	TRBJ2-1	CASRRDNSYNEQFF	TGTGCCAGCAGGCGGGACAACTCCTACAATGAGCAGTTCTTC
TRBD2	TRBV7-2	few	TRBJ2-5	CASSPRLAGGHETQYF	TGTGCCAGCAGCCCCCGACTAGCGGGGGGGCACGAGACCCAGTACTTC
NA	TRBV19	NA	TRBJ1-1	CASSVFWGLNTEAFF	TGTGCCAGTAGTGTTTTCTGGGGTCTGAACACTGAAGCTTTCTTT
NA	TRBV29-1	NA	TRBJ1-1	CSPRGPGTEAFF	TGCAGCCCACGGGGGCCGGGGACTGAAGCTTTCTTT
TRBD1	TRBV5-4	NA	TRBJ1-2	CASSSTGEANYGYTF	TGTGCCAGCAGCTCAACAGGGGAGGCTAACTATGGCTACACCTTC
TRBD1	TRBV5-5	NA	TRBJ2-2	CASSLPGQAASGELFF	TGTGCCAGCAGCCTCCCGGGACAGGCGGCGTCCGGGGAGCTGTTTTTT
TRBD2	TRBV12-5	NA	TRBJ2-1	CASGLLLAGGYNEQFF	TGTGCTAGTGGTTTGCTCCTAGCGGGGGGGTACAATGAGCAGTTCTTC
NA	TRBV7-3	NA	TRBJ2-7	CASSSRPTYEQYF	TGTGCCAGCAGCTCGCGCCCCACATACGAGCAGTACTTC
TRBD2	TRBV19	NA	TRBJ2-7	CASSIDLSGSHGREQYF	TGTGCCAGTAGTATAGACCTTAGCGGGAGCCACGGGCGGGAGCAGTACTTC
NA	TRBV19	once	TRBJ1-2	CASSTRTDPYGYTF	TGTGCCAGTAGTACCCGGACAGATCCCTATGGCTACACCTTC
NA	TRBV6-5	NA	TRBJ2-7	CASRTDRAGGYEQYF	TGTGCCAGCAGAACCGACAGGGCCGGGGGCTACGAGCAGTACTTC
TRBD2	TRBV6-5	NA	TRBJ2-7	CASSQTQVWGGEYF	TGTGCCAGCAGTCAAACACAAGTGTGGGGGGGAGAGTACTTC
NA	TRBV6-1	NA	TRBJ2-1	CASSGRGAVNEQFF	TGTGCCAGCAGTGGGAGGGGGGCGGTCAATGAGCAGTTCTTC
NA	TRBV5-5	NA	TRBJ2-1	CASSLDGGTGYNEQFF	TGTGCCAGCAGCTTGGATGGGGGTACGGGGTACAATGAGCAGTTCTTC
NA	TRBV5-4	NA	TRBJ2-6	CASSSTGRGANVLTF	TGTGCCAGCAGCTCCACAGGGCGTGGGGCCAACGTCCTGACTTTC
NA	TRBV10-3	NA	TRBJ2-3	CAISGQGGTDTQYF	TGTGCCATCAGTGGACAGGGAGGGACGGATACGCAGTATTTT
NA	TRBV6-6	NA	TRBJ1-6	CASSSRQDNSPLHF	TGTGCCAGCAGTTCCAGACAGGATAATTCACCCCTCCACTTT
NA	TRBV2	NA	TRBJ1-1	CASSEGVVGINTEAFF	TGTGCCAGCAGTGAAGGTGTCGTAGGGATAAACACTGAAGCTTTCTTT
TRBD2	TRBV2	NA	TRBJ2-5	CASSEDSGGYF	TGTGCCAGCAGTGAAGATAGCGGGGGATACTTC
NA	TRBV2	NA	TRBJ2-3	CASRDSFTDTQYF	TGTGCCAGCCGGGACTCGTTCACAGATACGCAGTATTTT
NA	TRBV11-2	NA	TRBJ2-7	CASSLVDSYEQYF	TGTGCCAGCAGCTTAGTAGACTCCTACGAGCAGTACTTC
NA	TRBV7-7	NA	TRBJ1-1	CASSPGPDTEAFF	TGTGCCAGCAGTCCCGGGCCGGACACTGAAGCTTTCTTT
NA	TRBV14	NA	TRBJ2-1	CASSQGGSAYNEQFF	TGTGCCAGCAGCCAAGGGGGTTCCGCCTACAATGAGCAGTTCTTC
NA	TRBV6-5	NA	TRBJ1-5	CASSYDRVQQPQHF	TGTGCCAGCAGTTACGATAGGGTTCAACAGCCCCAGCATTTT